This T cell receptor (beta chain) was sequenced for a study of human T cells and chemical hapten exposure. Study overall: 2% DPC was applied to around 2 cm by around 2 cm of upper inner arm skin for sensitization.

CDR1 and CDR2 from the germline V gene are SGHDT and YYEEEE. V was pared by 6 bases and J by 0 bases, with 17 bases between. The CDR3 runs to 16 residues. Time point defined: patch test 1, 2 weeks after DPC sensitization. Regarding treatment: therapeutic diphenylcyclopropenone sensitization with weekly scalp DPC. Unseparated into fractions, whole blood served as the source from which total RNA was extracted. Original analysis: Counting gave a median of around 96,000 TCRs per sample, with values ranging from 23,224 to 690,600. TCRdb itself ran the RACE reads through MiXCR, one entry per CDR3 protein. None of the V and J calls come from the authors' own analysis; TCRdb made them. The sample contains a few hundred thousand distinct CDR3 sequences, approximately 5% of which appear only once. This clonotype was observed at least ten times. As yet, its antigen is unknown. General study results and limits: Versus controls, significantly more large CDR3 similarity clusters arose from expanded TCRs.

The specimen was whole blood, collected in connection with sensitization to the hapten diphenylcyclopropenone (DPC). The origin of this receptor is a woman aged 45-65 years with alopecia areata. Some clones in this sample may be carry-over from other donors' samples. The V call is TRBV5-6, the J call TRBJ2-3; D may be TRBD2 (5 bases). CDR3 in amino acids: CASMVSLRTSTDTQYF. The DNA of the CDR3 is TGTGCCAGCATGGTGAGTCTCCGGACTAGCACAGATACGCAGTATTTT. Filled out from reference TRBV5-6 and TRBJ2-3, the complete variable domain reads DAGVTQSPTHLIKTRGQQVTLRCSPKSGHDTVSWYQQALGQGPQFIFQYYEEEERQRGNFPDRFSGHQFPNYSSELNVNALLLGDSALYLCASMVSLRTSTDTQYFGPGTRLTVL.